Given below is one T cell receptor beta chain in context. CDR3 length: 20 residues. V shed 2 bases, J shed 8 bases, and the junction held 18 bases outside the gene matches. The germline CDR1 and CDR2 sequences are MNHEY and SVGEGT. In the authors' methods: Amplification with reference gene primers provided the estimates of nucleated cell counts. Some clones are missing from TCRdb's copy, which holds only in-frame ones; the method was immunoSEQ multiplex PCR. The V and J calls and clone size were taken over from that table, and D and trimming were inferred from the DNA. The sample carries 120,000 to 150,000 clones, approximately 86% recorded once. The data derive from a study of blood T cell repertoires in COVID-19. Study context: The United States, Italy and Spain supplied acute and convalescent COVID-19 samples. The analysed material was cDNA or gDNA that came from T cells, B-cell-depleted T cells, or PBMCs.

This rearrangement joins TRBV6-2 or TRBV6-3 to TRBJ2-1; 13 nucleotides match TRBD2. Sequencing was performed on peripheral blood. This receptor was obtained from a woman aged 35 to 49 with active or convalescent COVID-19. The CDR3 here is CASSYVLAGGPRIGMHEQFF. The CDR3 DNA reads as TGTGCCAGCAGTTACGTACTAGCGGGAGGGCCCCGCATTGGCATGCATGAGCAGTTCTTC.